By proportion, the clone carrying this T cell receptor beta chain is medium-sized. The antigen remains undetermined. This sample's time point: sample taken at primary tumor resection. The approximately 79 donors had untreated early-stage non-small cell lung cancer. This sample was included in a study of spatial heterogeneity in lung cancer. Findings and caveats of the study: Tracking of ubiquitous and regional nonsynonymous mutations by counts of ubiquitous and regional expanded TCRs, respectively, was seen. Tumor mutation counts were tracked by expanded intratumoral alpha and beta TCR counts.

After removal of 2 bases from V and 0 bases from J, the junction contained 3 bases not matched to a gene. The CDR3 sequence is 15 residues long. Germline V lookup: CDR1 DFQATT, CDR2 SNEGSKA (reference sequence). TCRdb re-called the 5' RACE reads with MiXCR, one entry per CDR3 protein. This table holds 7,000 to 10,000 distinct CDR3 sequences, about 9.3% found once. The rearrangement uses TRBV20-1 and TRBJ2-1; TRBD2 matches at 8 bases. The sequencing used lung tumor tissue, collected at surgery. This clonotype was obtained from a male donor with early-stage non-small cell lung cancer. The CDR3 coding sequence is TGCAGTGCTAGAATAGCGGGAAGCTCCTACAATGAGCAGTTCTTC. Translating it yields CSARIAGSSYNEQFF.